Following are 31 T cell receptor beta chains from one sample sequenced in a study of identical twins. TCRdb re-called the 5' RACE reads through MiXCR, storing one row per CDR3 protein. Here the sample spans about 240,000 distinct CDR3 sequences, 12% being singletons. The same sample was also studied in work on yellow fever vaccine responses in identical twins.

Material: memory (CD45RO+) T cells sorted from blood. The receptor source for this set is a woman aged 18-29 years in good health.

V gene TRBV12-3 or TRBV12-4 combines with J gene TRBJ1-6; no firm D call. The CDR3 extends over 14 amino acids. The V end was cut by 2 bases, the J end by 8 bases, with 10 bases between. CDR3: CASSLNGFDSPLHF. The CDR3 nucleotides read TGTGCCAGCAGTTTAAACGGATTTGATTCACCCCTCCACTTT.

This clonotype was counted many times. V gene TRBV20-1 combines with J gene TRBJ2-3; 8 bases are a match to TRBD2. This CDR3 comprises 11 residues. Germline loops: CDR1 DFQATT, CDR2 SNEGSKA (reference sequence). The V segment lost 6 bases and the J segment 12 bases; nucleotides outside the gene matches: 8. The CDR3 protein is CSAPVSGEQYF. The DNA for the CDR3 is TGCAGTGCCCCCGTTAGCGGGGAACAGTATTTT.

This clonotype was detected a few times. The chain employs TRBV11-2 and TRBJ2-2, with D possibly being TRBD1 or TRBD2 (5 bases each). The V end lost 2 bases, the J end lost 7 bases, and 11 bases lay between the germline ends. Per the germline V gene, CDR1 is SGHAT and CDR2 is FQNNGV. CDR3 length: 14 residues. This CDR3 reads CASSLTGDGGELFF. CDR3 nucleotide sequence: TGTGCCAGCAGCTTAACCGGGGACGGCGGGGAGCTGTTTTTT.

Only a few counts were recorded for this clonotype. The chain links TRBV7-2 to TRBJ2-5; 7 bases are shared with TRBD1. V was clipped by 0 bases and J by 7 bases; unmatched bases: 8. The CDR3 is 15 amino acids. Germline V lookup: CDR1 SGHTA, CDR2 FQGNSA. DNA for the CDR3: TGTGCCAGCAGCTTAGCTGGGAGACAGGGCGGGACCCAGTACTTC. Translating gives CASSLAGRQGGTQYF. Full variable domain (rest looked up from reference TRBV7-2 and TRBJ2-5): GAGVSQSPSNKVTEKGKDVELRCDPISGHTALYWYRQSLGQGLEFLIYFQGNSAPDKSGLPSDRFSAERTGGSVSTLTIQRTQQEDSAVYLCASSLAGRQGGTQYFGPGTRLLVL.

This sequence joins TRBV4-3 and TRBJ2-3, with 7 nucleotides matching TRBD1. CDR1 and CDR2 from the germline V gene are LGHNA and YSLEER. The CDR3 loop spans 14 amino acids. Trimming took 4 bases from V and 6 from J; bases not matched to a gene: 7. CDR3 DNA: TGCGCCAGCAGCCTGGGAACAGGGGTGGATACGCAGTATTTT. This gives the protein CASSLGTGVDTQYF.

The chain carries TRBV7-9 and TRBJ2-7, with TRBD1 matching 7 bases. V lost 8 bases and J lost 3; bases outside the gene matches: 10. The CDR3 sequence is 14 residues long. Per germline, CDR1 SEHNR and CDR2 FQNEAQ (reference sequence). In nucleotides, the CDR3 is TGTGCCAGCGGCCTGACAGGGATGATCTACGAGCAGTACTTC. It specifies CASGLTGMIYEQYF.

CDR3 in amino acids: CAISESLAGALGEQYF. CDR3 coding DNA: TGTGCCATCAGTGAGTCTCTAGCGGGGGCCTTGGGAGAGCAGTACTTC. This chain uses TRBV10-3 with TRBJ2-7; 10 nucleotides line up with TRBD2. This CDR3 is 16 amino acids long. V shed 0 bases, J shed 7 bases, and the junction held 9 bases outside the gene matches. In germline, CDR1 is ENHRY, CDR2 SYGVKD.

V usage is TRBV9 and J usage is TRBJ2-7; D could derive from TRBD1 or TRBD2 (5 bases each). Germline V lookup: CDR1 SGDLS, CDR2 YYNGEE. V dropped 0 bases and J dropped 3 bases, with 16 bases sitting between them. The CDR3 length is 16 residues. This CDR3 is CASSVGGTGEVYEQYF. In nucleotides, the CDR3 is TGTGCCAGCAGCGTAGGAGGGACCGGAGAAGTCTACGAGCAGTACTTC.

This clonotype was detected a few times. The CDR3 protein is CASSYSGPGDTQYF. The CDR3 DNA reads TGTGCCAGCAGTTACTCGGGTCCCGGAGATACGCAGTATTTT. This sequence joins TRBV6-2 or TRBV6-3 and TRBJ2-3; D is ambiguous. The CDR3 extends over 14 amino acids. Trimming left V 0 bases short and J 5 bases short, with 9 bases between. CDR1 MNHEY and CDR2 SVGEGT come from the germline V gene.

This clonotype has just a few counts. One end of the junction varies from germline; a read error may be responsible. The J gene is TRBJ2-3, the V gene TRBV7-7, with TRBD2 identical over 8 bases. CDR3 length equals 15 residues. The germline V gene has CDR1 SSHAT and CDR2 FNYEAQ (reference sequence). CDR3 coding DNA: TGTGCTAGCAGCTTAACCGGGACTAGGACAGATACGCAGTATTTT. It is translated as CASSLTGTRTDTQYF.

This clonotype was detected once. This rearrangement joins TRBV14 to TRBJ1-2; weak D call: TRBD1 (6 bases). The germline V gene has CDR1 SGHDN and CDR2 FVKESK. V lost 4 bases and J lost 4, with 13 bases in between. The CDR3 length is 14 residues. The CDR3 region has the DNA TGTGCCAGCAGCCTAGGTACAGGGCCCTATGGCTACACCTTC. This codes for CASSLGTGPYGYTF.

In its sample, this clonotype was seen many times. This chain joins TRBV2 and TRBJ2-6; D ambiguous. Trimming took 3 bases from V and 3 from J, leaving 3 bases between them. CDR3 length: 13 amino acids. The germline V gene encodes CDR1 SNHLY and CDR2 FYNNEI. The CDR3 coding sequence is TGTGCCAGCAGTGAGAATGGGGCCAACGTCCTGACTTTC. Translation gives CASSENGANVLTF.

This clonotype appeared a few times. The chain recombines TRBV7-9 with TRBJ1-3; D is unresolved. The CDR3 contains 13 residues. V gave up 3 bases and J gave up 2 bases, with 5 bases separating them. The germline V gene has CDR1 SEHNR and CDR2 FQNEAQ (reference sequence). The CDR3: CASSFAPGNTIYF. The CDR3 coding sequence is TGTGCCAGCAGCTTCGCCCCTGGAAACACCATATATTTT.

The V call is TRBV27, the J call TRBJ2-3; D is uncertain. Trimming took 6 bases from V and 0 from J, leaving 13 bases between them. Germline V gene lookup returns CDR1 MNHEY and CDR2 SMNVEV (reference sequence). This CDR3 comprises 15 residues. The CDR3 nucleotides read TGTGCCAGCAGCTCTAAAGGGCCGAGCACAGATACGCAGTATTTT. As protein: CASSSKGPSTDTQYF.

There are a few counts of this clonotype. The rearrangement uses TRBV20-1 and TRBJ2-7, with D uncertain. Trimming removed 2 bases at V and 6 bases at J, with 8 bases between. Germline V gives CDR1 DFQATT, CDR2 SNEGSKA (reference sequence). The CDR3 runs 11 residues. The CDR3 reads CSARLPIEQYF. As DNA, the CDR3 is TGCAGTGCTAGACTCCCCATCGAGCAGTACTTC.

The chain recombines TRBV20-1 with TRBJ2-7; 8 bases agree with TRBD2. V dropped 4 bases and J dropped 0; count of bases not matched to a gene: 5. There are 14 residues in the CDR3. Germline loops: CDR1 DFQATT, CDR2 SNEGSKA (reference sequence). DNA of the CDR3: TGCAGTGCTATCAGCGGGGGAAACTCCTACGAGCAGTACTTC. As protein: CSAISGGNSYEQYF.

This clonotype was counted many times. The chain links TRBV12-3 or TRBV12-4 to TRBJ1-1; D is unclear. Trimming left V 6 bases short and J 3 bases short, with 8 bases between. There are 12 residues in the CDR3. The CDR3 nucleotides read TGTGCCAGCAGACTTAGGGACACTGAAGCTTTCTTT. Residues: CASRLRDTEAFF.

This clonotype has a handful of counts. The V gene is TRBV6-1, the J gene TRBJ2-1, with 8 bases matching TRBD1. After removal of 3 bases from V and 8 bases from J, the junction contained 0 bases not matched to a gene. Germline V gives CDR1 MNHNS, CDR2 SASEGT. This CDR3 spans 12 amino acids. CDR3 bases: TGTGCCAGCAGTGAGACAGGGGATGAGCAGTTCTTC. Its protein is CASSETGDEQFF.

The chain has TRBV28 and TRBJ2-7; tentatively, D is TRBD1 or TRBD2 (6 bases each). Per the germline V gene, CDR1 is MDHEN and CDR2 is SYDVKM. With 7 bases removed from V and 0 bases from J, the gap between germline ends came to 16 bases. The CDR3 is 15 residues long. CDR3 nucleotide sequence: TGTGCCAGCAAAAGGGGGGCGGGTAGCTCCTACGAGCAGTACTTC. It encodes CASKRGAGSSYEQYF. Full variable domain (remainder filled in from reference TRBV28 and TRBJ2-7): DVKVTQSSRYLVKRTGEKVFLECVQDMDHENMFWYRQDPGLGLRLIYFSYDVKMKEKGDIPEGYSVSREKKERFSLILESASTNQTSMYLCASKRGAGSSYEQYFGPGTRLTVT.

This clonotype was counted between two and nine times. The chain couples TRBV9 to TRBJ2-1; 7 bases fit TRBD2. The germline V gene encodes CDR1 SGDLS and CDR2 YYNGEE. V shed 4 bases, J shed 7 bases, and the junction held 14 bases outside the gene matches. The CDR3 totals 16 residues. Written as DNA, the CDR3 is TGTGCCAGCAGCTCCCTCTCCCTCCTAGCGGAGAATGAGCAGTTCTTC. As protein: CASSSLSLLAENEQFF.

This chain links TRBV28 with TRBJ2-6, with 11 positions matching TRBD1. V shed 5 bases, J shed 4 bases, and the junction held 10 bases outside the gene matches. Looked up from germline, CDR1 is MDHEN and CDR2 is SYDVKM. The CDR3 has 18 residues. Here the CDR3 reads CASSLPGTGGFGANVLTF. CDR3 nucleotides: TGTGCCAGCAGTCTTCCCGGGACAGGGGGTTTCGGGGCCAACGTCCTGACTTTC.

The gene calls are TRBV6-1 and TRBJ1-1; 8 positions agree with TRBD1. The V gene end was trimmed by 6 bases and the J gene end by 4 bases; junction bases not matched to a gene: 10. Looked up from germline, CDR1 is MNHNS and CDR2 is SASEGT. The CDR3 runs to 15 residues. The CDR3 DNA is TGTGCCAGCAGAGGGTCTACAGGGGGAGGCACTGAAGCTTTCTTT. Translation gives CASRGSTGGGTEAFF.

V and J are TRBV6-6 and TRBJ1-1; tentative D call: TRBD1 (5 bases). The CDR3 totals 14 residues. Germline-derived CDR1 and CDR2 are MNHNY and SVGAGI (reference sequence). The V gene lost 7 bases and the J gene lost 6 bases, with 18 bases spanning the gap. CDR3 nucleotides: TGTGCCAGCAAAGAACAGGTTGGTCTATCTGAAGCTTTCTTT. Protein: CASKEQVGLSEAFF.

The J gene is TRBJ1-4, the V gene TRBV2; TRBD1 might be the D (6 bases). The V and J ends lost 6 bases and 7 bases respectively, with 12 bases between them. Looked up from germline, CDR1 is SNHLY and CDR2 is FYNNEI. The length of the CDR3 is 13 residues. The CDR3: CASSVLQGEKLFF. CDR3 sequence (DNA): TGTGCCAGCAGCGTATTACAGGGTGAAAAACTGTTTTTT.

The genes are TRBV20-1 and TRBJ2-2, with 7 positions matching TRBD1. V dropped 0 bases and J dropped 3; count of bases not matched to a gene: 10. Per germline, CDR1 DFQATT and CDR2 SNEGSKA (reference sequence). CDR3 length equals 17 residues. The CDR3 region has the DNA TGCAGTGCTAGAGACCCCAAAACAGGGGCGGACACCGGGGAGCTGTTTTTT. Protein product: CSARDPKTGADTGELFF.

This rearrangement joins TRBV30 to TRBJ1-3, with a possible D match to TRBD1 (5 bases). CDR1 is GTSNPN and CDR2 is SVGIG in the germline V gene (reference sequence). V dropped 2 bases and J dropped 4 bases, with 9 bases sitting between them. The CDR3 consists of 13 residues. The CDR3 coding sequence is TGTGCCTGGAGTCGGGACTCCGGAAACACCATATATTTT. It translates to CAWSRDSGNTIYF.

This clonotype was seen repeatedly, ten times or more. This chain joins TRBV7-2 and TRBJ2-7; 10 nucleotides line up with TRBD2. Losses at the gene ends were 5 bases for V and 0 bases for J; bases not matched to a gene: 7. The CDR3 sequence is 16 residues long. The germline V gene encodes CDR1 SGHTA and CDR2 FQGNSA. In DNA form, the CDR3 reads TGTGCCAGCAGCCCTAATAGCGGGAGGAGCTCCTACGAGCAGTACTTC. Translating gives CASSPNSGRSSYEQYF.

V is TRBV27 and J is TRBJ2-7; tentatively, D is TRBD1 (6 bases). The V gene lost 6 bases and the J gene lost 2 bases, with 11 bases spanning the gap. This CDR3 is 13 amino acids long. Per the germline V gene, CDR1 is MNHEY and CDR2 is SMNVEV (reference sequence). For the CDR3, the DNA is TGTGCCAGCAGACGGGACATAACCTACGAGCAGTACTTC. Translation: CASRRDITYEQYF.

The chain combines TRBV4-1 with TRBJ2-5; 7 nucleotides agree with TRBD1. The CDR3 totals 14 residues. Germline V gene sequence: CDR1 MGHRA, CDR2 YSYEKL. Unmatched junction bases numbered 4, after V lost 1 base and J lost 5 bases. In DNA form, the CDR3 reads TGCGCCAGCAGCCAAGCTACAGGGGCCGAGACCCAGTACTTC. Protein product: CASSQATGAETQYF.

This clonotype was detected only a few times. The chain employs TRBV13 and TRBJ2-3; D gene ambiguous. Germline V gives CDR1 PRHDT, CDR2 FYEKMQ (reference sequence). The V end was cut by 2 bases, the J end by 0 bases, with 12 bases between. The CDR3 runs 16 residues. The DNA for the CDR3 is TGTGCCAGCAGCTTACTCAGGCCCCAGAGCACAGATACGCAGTATTTT. Translated, it gives CASSLLRPQSTDTQYF.

The chain has TRBV11-1 and TRBJ2-1; 14 bases are a match to TRBD2. This CDR3 region has 20 residues. Per germline, CDR1 SGHAT and CDR2 FQDESV (reference sequence). Unmatched junction bases numbered 12, after V lost 3 bases and J lost 2 bases. CDR3 loop: CASSLGSGTSGSKTYNEQFF. The CDR3 DNA reads TGTGCCAGCAGCTTGGGTTCCGGGACTAGCGGGAGTAAAACCTACAATGAGCAGTTCTTC.